This TCR beta chain was obtained from a study of T cell responses to AZD1222 COVID-19 vaccine. Looking at the study overall: Timing groups of about 4 and about 12 weeks for second doses were pooled. Study results and caveats: Donors were chiefly white British, with a greater number of females, and clonal diversity was perhaps underestimated.

The table came from immunoSEQ multiplex PCR; TCRdb's copy has only in-frame clones and leaves some out. The data contain approximately 140,000 clones, 85% to 95% of them singletons. Germline V gives CDR1 LGHDT, CDR2 YNNKEL (reference sequence). The CDR3 runs 14 residues. The V end lost 1 base, the J end lost 4 bases, and 10 bases lay between the germline ends. A word on this clone: Its antigen remains unknown.

The chain has TRBV3-1 (or the pseudogene TRBV3-2) and TRBJ1-2; D ambiguous. The source is an adult in good health. The material sequenced was peripheral blood, taken on day 0 of AZD1222 vaccination. CDR3 nucleotides: TGTGCCAGCAGCCAAGGGGCCAGGACCTATGGCTACACCTTC. Translating it yields CASSQGARTYGYTF.